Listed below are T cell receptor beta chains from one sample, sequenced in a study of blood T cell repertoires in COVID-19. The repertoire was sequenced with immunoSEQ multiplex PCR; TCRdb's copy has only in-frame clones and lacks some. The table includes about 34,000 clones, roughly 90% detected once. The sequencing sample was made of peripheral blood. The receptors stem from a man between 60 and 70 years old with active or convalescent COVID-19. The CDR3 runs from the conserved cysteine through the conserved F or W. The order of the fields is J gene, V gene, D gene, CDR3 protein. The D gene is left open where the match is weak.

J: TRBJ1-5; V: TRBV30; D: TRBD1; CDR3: CASSDRVGQPQHF
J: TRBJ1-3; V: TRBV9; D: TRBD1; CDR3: CASSSQGSTGNTIYF
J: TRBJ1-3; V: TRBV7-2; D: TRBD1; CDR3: CASSLMARGTAGNTIYF
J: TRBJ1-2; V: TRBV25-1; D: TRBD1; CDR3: CASSEPRDRGAGGYTF
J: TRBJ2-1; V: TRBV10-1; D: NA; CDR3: CASSLRNVYNEQFF
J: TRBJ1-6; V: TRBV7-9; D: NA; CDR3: CASSASSYNSPLHF
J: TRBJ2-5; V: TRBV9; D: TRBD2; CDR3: CASSVAPSGGAETQYF
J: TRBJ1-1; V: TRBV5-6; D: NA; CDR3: CASRVTALTEAFF
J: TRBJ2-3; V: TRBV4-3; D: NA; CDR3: CASSPDLGITSTDTQYF
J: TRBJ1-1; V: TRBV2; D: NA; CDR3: CASSGGGTNTEAFF
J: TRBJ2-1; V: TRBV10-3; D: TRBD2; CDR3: CAISLLAGVGNEQFF
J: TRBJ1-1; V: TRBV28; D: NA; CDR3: CAALRDLGTEAFF
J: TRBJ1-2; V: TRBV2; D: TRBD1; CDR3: CASSLGQGTYGYTF
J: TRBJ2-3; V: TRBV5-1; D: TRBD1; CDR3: CASSLGQDTQYF
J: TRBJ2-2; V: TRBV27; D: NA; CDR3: CASSLTTRSGELFF
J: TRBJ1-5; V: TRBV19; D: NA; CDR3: CASSIQMNQPQHF
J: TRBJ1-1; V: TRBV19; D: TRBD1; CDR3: CATGPQGFLPEAFF
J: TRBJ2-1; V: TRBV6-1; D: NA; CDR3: CASSDATKKQFF
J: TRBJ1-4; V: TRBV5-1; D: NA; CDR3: CASSTGFGNEKLFF
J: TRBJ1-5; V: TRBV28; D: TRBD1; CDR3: CASRTGGAIGSQPQHF
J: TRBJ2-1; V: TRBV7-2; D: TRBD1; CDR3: CASTPPLTGGNEQFF
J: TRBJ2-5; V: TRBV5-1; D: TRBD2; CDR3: CASSFSGGRETQYF
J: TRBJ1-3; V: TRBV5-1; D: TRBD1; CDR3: CASSPQTGTGNTIYF
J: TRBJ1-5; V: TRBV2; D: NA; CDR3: CASSERGSSNQPQHF
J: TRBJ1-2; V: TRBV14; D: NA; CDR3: CASSQDSGSVYGYTF
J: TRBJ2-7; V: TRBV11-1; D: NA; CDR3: CASSPGQGMDEQYF
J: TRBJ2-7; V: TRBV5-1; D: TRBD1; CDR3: CASSLPTGTGSPYEQYF
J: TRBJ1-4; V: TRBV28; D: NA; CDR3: CASSLLLGTGEKLFF
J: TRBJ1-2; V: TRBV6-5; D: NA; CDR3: CASSYTRGSGYTF
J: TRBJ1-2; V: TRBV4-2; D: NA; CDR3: CASSQAGDRDYGYTF
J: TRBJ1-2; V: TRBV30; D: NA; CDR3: CAWSVRQGYGYTF
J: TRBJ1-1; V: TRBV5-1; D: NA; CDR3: CASSLDGGVNTEAFF
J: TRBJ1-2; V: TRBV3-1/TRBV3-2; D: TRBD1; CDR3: CASSQGQGGYTF
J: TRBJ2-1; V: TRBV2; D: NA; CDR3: CASREESSYNEQFF
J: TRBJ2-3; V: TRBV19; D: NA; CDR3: CASSLLEADTQYF
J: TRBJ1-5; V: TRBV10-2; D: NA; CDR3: CASSVAGSNQPQHF
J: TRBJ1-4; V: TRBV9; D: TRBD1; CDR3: CASSVVAGGFEKLFF
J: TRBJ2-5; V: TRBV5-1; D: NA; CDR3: CASSPMEGGQETQYF
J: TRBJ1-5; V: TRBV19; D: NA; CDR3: CASKPWGDHSNQPQHF
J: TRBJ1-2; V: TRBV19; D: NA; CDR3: CASINGQGANYGYTF
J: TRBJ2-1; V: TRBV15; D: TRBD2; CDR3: CATSRDQSSGGAYSNEQFF
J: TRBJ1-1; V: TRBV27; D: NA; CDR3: CASSFRDSNPNTEAFF
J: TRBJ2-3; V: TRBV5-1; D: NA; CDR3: CASSSDIPFTDTQYF
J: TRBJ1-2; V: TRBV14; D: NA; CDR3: CASSQYPREPFYGYTF
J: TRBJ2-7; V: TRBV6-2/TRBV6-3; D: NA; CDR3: CASSYSKLYEQYF
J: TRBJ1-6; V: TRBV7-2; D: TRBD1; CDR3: CASSFTGGYSPLHF
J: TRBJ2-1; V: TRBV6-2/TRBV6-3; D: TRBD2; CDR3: CASSSWTSGKNEQFF
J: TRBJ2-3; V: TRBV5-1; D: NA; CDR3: CASSLIATSRDTQYF
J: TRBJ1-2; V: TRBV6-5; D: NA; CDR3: CASSSGRLMNYGYTF
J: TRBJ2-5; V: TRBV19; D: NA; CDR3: CATQRQAAPRETQYF
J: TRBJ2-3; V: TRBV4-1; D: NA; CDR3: CASSQDGAGIATDTQYF
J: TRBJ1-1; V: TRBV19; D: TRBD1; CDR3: CASSIAGQGRKQAFF
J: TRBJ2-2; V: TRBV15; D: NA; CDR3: CATSRDLLAELTGELFF
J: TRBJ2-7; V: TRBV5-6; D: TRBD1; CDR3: CASSPDRDEQYF
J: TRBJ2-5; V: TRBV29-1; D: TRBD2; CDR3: CSVDLSGITQETQYF
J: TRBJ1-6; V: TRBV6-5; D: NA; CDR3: CATRARTYNSPLHF
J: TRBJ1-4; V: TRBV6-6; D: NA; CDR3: CASSPGAEKLFF
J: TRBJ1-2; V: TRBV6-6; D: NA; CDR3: CASSPGQHYGYTF
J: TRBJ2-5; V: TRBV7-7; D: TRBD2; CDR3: CASSRSGGGLETQYF
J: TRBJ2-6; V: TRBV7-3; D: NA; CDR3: CASSSYSGANVLTF